These 20 T cell receptor beta chains came from one sample sequenced in a study of blood T cell repertoires in COVID-19. Generated by immunoSEQ multiplex PCR, the TCRdb table keeps only in-frame clones and is missing some. The repertoire holds approximately 150,000 clones, with around 82% as singletons. Source material: peripheral blood. The receptors shown here come from a man aged 60 to 69 with acute or convalescent COVID-19.

The chain joins TRBV7-8 to TRBJ1-6; tentative D call: TRBD1 (5 bases). The CDR3 loop spans 16 amino acids. Germline V CDR1 and CDR2: SGHVS, FQNEAQ. Trimming removed 0 bases at V and 7 bases at J, with 13 bases between. Written as DNA, the CDR3 is TGTGCCAGCAGCTTAGCGTGGGGGGACGGGAATTCACCCCTCCACTTT. Encoded protein: CASSLAWGDGNSPLHF.

This clone was seen only a few times. The rearrangement links TRBV12-3 or TRBV12-4 to TRBJ2-3; unclear D gene. This CDR3 has 11 amino acids. Trimming removed 6 bases from V and 4 bases from J, with 5 bases in between. The CDR3 is CASSLSDTQYF. Written as DNA, the CDR3 is TGTGCCAGCAGCTTGTCAGATACGCAGTATTTT.

This clone has a single count. The gene calls are TRBV2 and TRBJ1-3; D might be TRBD1 (5 bases). This CDR3 is 15 amino acids long. The germline V and J ends were trimmed by 2 bases and 2 bases, with 10 bases remaining between them. Germline loops: CDR1 SNHLY, CDR2 FYNNEI. The CDR3 bases are TGTGCCAGCAGTGAACAGGGAGGCCCTGGAAACACCATATATTTT. Encoded protein: CASSEQGGPGNTIYF.

The chain is built from TRBV28 and TRBJ2-3; 10 nucleotides agree with TRBD2. CDR3 size: 17 residues. CDR1 and CDR2 from the germline V gene are MDHEN and SYDVKM. The junction had 11 bases not matched to a gene; V was cut back by 8 bases and J by 0 bases. The CDR3 bases are TGTGCCAGCTTCCCATCTAGCGGGAGTTCTAGCACAGATACGCAGTATTTT. Protein sequence: CASFPSSGSSSTDTQYF.

The CDR3 region is CASSLWDRGREQYF. The CDR3 region has the DNA TGTGCCAGCAGTCTTTGGGACAGGGGAAGGGAGCAGTACTTC. The chain carries TRBV6-5 and TRBJ2-7, with TRBD1 identical over 10 bases. Germline V lookup: CDR1 MNHEY, CDR2 SVGAGI. There are 14 residues in the CDR3. J lost 7 bases, V lost 5 bases, and 8 bases had no gene match.

J is TRBJ2-1 and V is TRBV5-1; 9 bases map to TRBD1. The length of the CDR3 is 15 residues. Unmatched junction bases numbered 7, after V lost 4 bases and J lost 5 bases. From germline, CDR1 is SGHRS and CDR2 YFSETQ. This chain's CDR3 is CASSAAGQGNNEQFF. CDR3 coding DNA: TGCGCCAGCAGCGCGGCGGGACAGGGCAACAATGAGCAGTTCTTC.

The chain carries TRBV4-1 and TRBJ1-3, with D unresolved. Looked up from germline, CDR1 is MGHRA and CDR2 is YSYEKL. The CDR3 totals 14 residues. Trimming stripped 4 bases from V and 2 bases from J, with 9 bases between. CDR3: CASSPRATGNTIYF. The CDR3 region has the DNA TGCGCCAGCAGCCCGAGAGCGACTGGAAACACCATATATTTT.

This clone was counted once. The chain couples TRBV6-6 to TRBJ2-1; 7 bases map to TRBD2. Germline CDR1 MNHNY, CDR2 SVGAGI (reference sequence). J was trimmed by 9 bases and V by 8 bases; bases with no gene match: 4. The CDR3 sequence is 11 residues long. The CDR3 region is CASLERGEQFF. The CDR3 bases are TGTGCCAGCCTAGAGCGGGGTGAGCAGTTCTTC.

This chain joins TRBV6-5 and TRBJ2-3, with D tentatively TRBD1 (6 bases). The CDR3 is made up of 12 amino acids. Trimming shortened V by 6 bases and J by 4 bases, and 8 bases separated the two germline ends. The germline gives CDR1 MNHEY, CDR2 SVGAGI. CDR3 bases: TGTGCCAGCAGCCAGGGGCCAGATACGCAGTATTTT. Translated: CASSQGPDTQYF.

This clone was observed a handful of times. V gene TRBV10-1 combines with J gene TRBJ1-1, with no clear D. CDR3 length: 14 residues. Germline V gene sequence: CDR1 WNHNN, CDR2 SYGVQD (reference sequence). The V gene lost 2 bases and the J gene lost 4 bases, with 11 bases spanning the gap. Here the CDR3 DNA reads TGCGCCAGCAGTGAGGGTTCTGGGCTCACTGAAGCTTTCTTT. The encoded protein is CASSEGSGLTEAFF.

J is TRBJ1-2 and V is TRBV30; possibly TRBD1 for D (6 bases). The CDR3 has 13 residues. Germline CDR1 GTSNPN, CDR2 SVGIG (reference sequence). V lost 1 base to trimming and J lost 5 bases, with 11 bases between them. CDR3 in amino acids: CAWSAQGLYGYTF. In DNA form, the CDR3 reads TGTGCCTGGAGTGCACAGGGATTATATGGCTACACCTTC. The entire variable domain, with the rest obtained from reference TRBV30 and TRBJ1-2, is as follows: SQTIHQWPATLVQPVGSPLSLECTVEGTSNPNLYWYRQAAGRGLQLLFYSVGIGQISSEVPQNLSASRPQDRQFILSSKKLLLSDSGFYLCAWSAQGLYGYTFGSGTRLTVV.

The rearrangement joins TRBV4-1 to TRBJ2-1; TRBD2 agrees at 9 bases. Trimming cost V 2 bases and J 5 bases; bases outside gene matches: 10. The CDR3 loop spans 17 amino acids. Per the germline V gene, CDR1 is MGHRA and CDR2 is YSYEKL. The chain's CDR3 is CASSQPQSSGINNEQFF. CDR3 nucleotide sequence: TGCGCCAGCAGCCAACCCCAATCTAGCGGGATAAACAATGAGCAGTTCTTC.

The chain uses TRBV3-1 (or the pseudogene TRBV3-2) and TRBJ1-1; TRBD1 matches 7 bases. V lost 6 bases, J lost 4 bases, and 5 bases stayed unmatched. There are 13 residues in the CDR3. Germline V gene lookup returns CDR1 LGHDT and CDR2 YNNKEL (reference sequence). CDR3 sequence reads: CASSRQGGTEAFF. The CDR3 region has the DNA TGTGCCAGCAGTCGACAGGGTGGCACTGAAGCTTTCTTT.

The table lists this clone with a count of one. V and J are TRBV15 and TRBJ1-1, with D possibly TRBD1 on 6 matching bases. The germline gives CDR1 LNHNV, CDR2 YYDKDF (reference sequence). Trimming stripped 3 bases from V and 6 bases from J, with 17 bases between. This CDR3 is built from 15 residues. The CDR3 spells CATSREGGVRAEAFF. Here the CDR3 DNA reads TGTGCCACCAGCAGGGAAGGGGGAGTAAGGGCTGAAGCTTTCTTT.

The chain has TRBV19 and TRBJ2-1; a weak D match, TRBD2 (6 bases). The ends were cut back, 2 bases at V and 7 bases at J, with 12 bases in the middle. Germline CDR1 LNHDA, CDR2 SQIVND (reference sequence). CDR3 length: 14 amino acids. The CDR3 protein is CASSIRETANEQFF. In DNA form, the CDR3 reads TGTGCCAGTAGTATACGGGAGACCGCGAATGAGCAGTTCTTC.

This clone was detected a few times. The chain employs TRBV19 and TRBJ2-5; D possibly corresponds to TRBD1 (6 bases). V lost 4 bases and J lost 1, with 7 bases in between. Per germline, CDR1 LNHDA and CDR2 SQIVND (reference sequence). CDR3 size: 13 residues. The CDR3 sequence is CASSTGVQETQYF. CDR3 coding DNA: TGTGCCAGTAGTACAGGGGTCCAAGAGACCCAGTACTTC.

V usage is TRBV10-3 and J usage is TRBJ1-5; 7 nucleotides align to TRBD1. CDR1 is ENHRY and CDR2 is SYGVKD in the germline V gene. The V segment lost 6 bases and the J segment 4 bases; nucleotides outside the gene matches: 3. CDR3 size: 13 residues. The CDR3 nucleotides are TGTGCCATCAGCGGGACAGATAATCAGCCCCAGCATTTT. This sequence encodes CAISGTDNQPQHF.

This chain connects TRBV19 to TRBJ2-2; maybe TRBD1 (5 bases). V was cut by 6 bases and J by 4 bases, with 18 bases left in between. CDR1 and CDR2 (germline): LNHDA, SQIVND (reference sequence). This CDR3 comprises 16 residues. DNA for the CDR3: TGTGCCAGTAGGCCGACCGGATGGGGCTTCACCGGGGAGCTGTTTTTT. Its translation is CASRPTGWGFTGELFF.

This clone was found many times. The chain has TRBV10-2 and TRBJ2-1, with a possible D match to TRBD2 (5 bases). This CDR3 spans 16 amino acids. Trimming took 2 bases from V and 4 from J, leaving 15 bases between them. Per the germline V gene, CDR1 is WSHSY and CDR2 is SAAADI. The CDR3 loop is CASSEIGSRGYNEQFF. The DNA for the CDR3 is TGCGCCAGCAGTGAGATCGGGTCCCGGGGTTACAATGAGCAGTTCTTC.

The chain couples TRBV5-6 to TRBJ1-2; D is undetermined. V lost 2 bases and J 6 bases, leaving 11 bases between the germline ends. Germline CDR1 SGHDT, CDR2 YYEEEE. This CDR3 has 13 residues. The CDR3 here is CASSLRAGHGYTF. CDR3 nucleotide sequence: TGTGCCAGCAGCTTACGGGCGGGCCATGGCTACACCTTC.